Listed here is a single T cell receptor (beta chain). Measured with immunoSEQ multiplex PCR; TCRdb has only the in-frame clones, and not every one. The sample lists approximately 200,000 clones, approximately 80% occurring once. The data stem from a study of blood T cell repertoires in COVID-19. The CDR3 sequence is 17 residues long. Germline V lookup: CDR1 SGHRS, CDR2 YFSETQ. V gave up 7 bases and J gave up 0 bases; unmatched junction bases: 6. Sequenced material: peripheral blood. This receptor was identified in an elderly woman with COVID-19, enrolled during active disease. This chain links TRBV5-1 with TRBJ2-6; 11 positions agree with TRBD1. The CDR3 is CASSTGQGVSGANVLTF. CDR3 DNA sequence: TGCGCCAGCTCAACGGGACAGGGGGTCTCTGGGGCCAACGTCCTGACTTTC.